The source of this T cell receptor beta chain is a study of technical replicates of blood from a few donors (dated by TCRdb to 2016 to 2017). Of note for this clone: The specificity of this receptor is unknown. There are no base qualities to consult, and no much larger clone falls within one base.

From V the trimming removes 3 bases and from J it removes 1 base, while the gene matches leave 11 bases of the junction unaccounted for. The CDR3 measures 17 amino acids from cysteine to phenylalanine. Only the CDR3 region is kept as DNA, spanning 51 bases read in frame from base 1. CDR1 and CDR2 are drawn from the germline V gene: KGHSH, LQKENI. The library relied on the immunoSEQ multiplex PCR assay. TCRdb took over this immuneACCESS table, retaining in-frame rearrangements with V and J assigned. Such tables are incomplete; in checked studies, under half of the missing clones stem from an unresolved V gene, and the remainder is unexplained. This sample has 54,000 or so clones in its table, and 94% of those were observed once. The ten largest clones take up approximately 0.2% of the sample.

Recombination joined TRBV18 with TRBJ1-1; 7 middle bases align to TRBD1. The specimen was T cells isolated from PBMCs. This TCR was sampled from a human donor in good health. The DNA is TGTGCCAGCTCACCCGGGACAGCTTTCCGGAGGAACACTGAAGCTTTCTTT. Its protein is CASSPGTAFRRNTEAFF.